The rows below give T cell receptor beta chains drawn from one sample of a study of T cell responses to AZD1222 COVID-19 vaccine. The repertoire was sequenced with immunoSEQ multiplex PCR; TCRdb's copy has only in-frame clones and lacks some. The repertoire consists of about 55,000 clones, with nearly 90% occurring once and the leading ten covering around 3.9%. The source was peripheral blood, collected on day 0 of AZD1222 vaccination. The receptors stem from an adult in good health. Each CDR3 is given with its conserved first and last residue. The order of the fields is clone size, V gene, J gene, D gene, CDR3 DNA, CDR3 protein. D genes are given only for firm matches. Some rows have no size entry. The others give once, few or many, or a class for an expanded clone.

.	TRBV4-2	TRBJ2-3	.	TGTGCCAGCAGCCAAGAAAGTCTAGCTGCAGATACGCAGTATTTT	CASSQESLAADTQYF
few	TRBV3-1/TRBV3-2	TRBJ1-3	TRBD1	TGTGCCAGCAGCCAGGCTGGACAGGGGGATGGAAACACCATATATTTT	CASSQAGQGDGNTIYF
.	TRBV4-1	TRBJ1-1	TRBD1	TGCGCCAGCAGCCGGGACAGGGGGACAAACACTGAAGCTTTCTTT	CASSRDRGTNTEAFF
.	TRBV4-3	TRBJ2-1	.	TGCGCCAGCAGCCCAGATAGCTCCTACAATGAGCAGTTCTTC	CASSPDSSYNEQFF
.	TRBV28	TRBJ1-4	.	TGTGCCAGCAGTTTAGGGCAGAGAAAACTGTTTTTT	CASSLGQRKLFF
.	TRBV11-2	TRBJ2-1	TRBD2	TGTGCCAGCAGCTTGGGCGGGGGGGCTCTCTACAATGAGCAGTTCTTC	CASSLGGGALYNEQFF
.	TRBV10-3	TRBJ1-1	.	TGTGCCATCAGTGAGTCTCCGAACGAGGTCGCTTTCTTT	CAISESPNEVAFF
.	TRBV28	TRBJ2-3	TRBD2	TGTGCCAGCAGTTCCGGCGGGGGGAAAACAGATACGCAGTATTTT	CASSSGGGKTDTQYF
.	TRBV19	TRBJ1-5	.	TGTGCCAGTAGTATTAAAGGGGGAGATCAGCCCCAGCATTTT	CASSIKGGDQPQHF
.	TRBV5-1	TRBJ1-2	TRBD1	TGCGCCAGCAGCGAGGGACAGGGGGCAGGCTATGGCTACACCTTC	CASSEGQGAGYGYTF
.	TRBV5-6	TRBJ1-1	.	TGTGCCAGCAGCTACTACAGGAACACTGAAGCTTTCTTT	CASSYYRNTEAFF
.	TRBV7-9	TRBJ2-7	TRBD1	TGTGCCAGCAGCCAAGATACAGGGGGCGAGCAGTACTTC	CASSQDTGGEQYF
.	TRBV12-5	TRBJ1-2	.	TGTGCTAGTGGCGATACATTGAACTATGGCTACACCTTC	CASGDTLNYGYTF
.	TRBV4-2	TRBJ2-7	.	TGTGCCAGCAGCCAAGATAACCAGGGTATCGGTTACGAGCAGTACTTC	CASSQDNQGIGYEQYF
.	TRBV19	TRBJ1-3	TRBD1	TGTGCCAGTATTCATCAGGGGGGTACTGGAAACACCATATATTTT	CASIHQGGTGNTIYF
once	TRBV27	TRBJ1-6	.	TGTGCCAGCAAGAAGGGGGACATGGGGAAACATTCACCCCTCCACTTT	CASKKGDMGKHSPLHF
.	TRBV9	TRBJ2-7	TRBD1	TGTGCCAGCAGCCCCCGGGACAGGCGCTCCTACGAGCAGTACTTC	CASSPRDRRSYEQYF
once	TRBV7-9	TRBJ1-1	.	TGTGCCAGCAGCTTCAGGGCCAATGCCACTGAAGCTTTCTTT	CASSFRANATEAFF
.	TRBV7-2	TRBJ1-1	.	TGTGCCAGCAGCACCCAAGACAGGACTGAAGCTTTCTTT	CASSTQDRTEAFF
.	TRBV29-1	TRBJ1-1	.	TGCAGCGTTGCAAAGAACACTGAAGCTTTCTTT	CSVAKNTEAFF
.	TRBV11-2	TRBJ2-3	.	TGTGCCAGCAGCCCTGCGCCCTTAGACAGCACAGATACGCAGTATTTT	CASSPAPLDSTDTQYF
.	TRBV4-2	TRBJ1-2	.	TGTGCCAGCAGCCAAGAAGCTGGGCGCGGTTATGGCTACACCTTC	CASSQEAGRGYGYTF
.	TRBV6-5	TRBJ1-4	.	TGTGCCAGCAGTCTGGGGGCCGTTAATGAAAAACTGTTTTTT	CASSLGAVNEKLFF
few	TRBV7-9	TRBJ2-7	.	TGTGCCAGCAGCTCGGACGGGATCTACGAGCAGTACTTC	CASSSDGIYEQYF
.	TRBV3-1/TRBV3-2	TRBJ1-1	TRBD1	TGTGCCAGCAGCCAAAACAGGGGGCCCACTGAAGCTTTCTTT	CASSQNRGPTEAFF
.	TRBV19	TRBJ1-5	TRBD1	TGTGCCAGTAGGACCCAAGGGACAGGGGGCGGAGAGGGTCAGCCCCAGCATTTT	CASRTQGTGGGEGQPQHF
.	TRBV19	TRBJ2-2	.	TGTGCCGCTGGGGGACGGGTCAACACCGGGGAGCTGTTTTTT	CAAGGRVNTGELFF
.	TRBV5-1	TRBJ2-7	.	TGCGCCAGCAGCCGCAGCGGAGACTGGTCTGCCTACGAGCAGTACTTC	CASSRSGDWSAYEQYF
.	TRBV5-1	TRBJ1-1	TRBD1	TGCGCCAGCAGCTCGGGACAGGGAAGTTACACTGAAGCTTTCTTT	CASSSGQGSYTEAFF
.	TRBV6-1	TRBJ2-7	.	TGTGCCAGCAGTGAGAATTACCCGGGCGAGCAGTACTTC	CASSENYPGEQYF
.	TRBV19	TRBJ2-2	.	TGTGCCAGTAGTATCCCAGGGTATACGAACACCGGGGAGCTGTTTTTT	CASSIPGYTNTGELFF
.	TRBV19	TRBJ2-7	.	TGTGCCAGTAAGTTCCCGTGGGGCCAGGGTATTTACGAGCAGTACTTC	CASKFPWGQGIYEQYF
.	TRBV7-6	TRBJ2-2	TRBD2	TGTGCCAGCAGCCCCCAGACTAGCGGGGGCCTGAACACCGGGGAGCTGTTTTTT	CASSPQTSGGLNTGELFF
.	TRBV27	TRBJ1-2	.	TGTGCCAGCAGTTTATATCAACTGCCGCAGGATGGCTACACCTTC	CASSLYQLPQDGYTF
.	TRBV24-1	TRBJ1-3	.	TGTGCCACAAGCGACGGCTCTGGAAACACCATATATTTT	CATSDGSGNTIYF